A single sample is the source of the 25 T cell receptor beta chains below, sequenced in a study of PD-1 blockade in mismatch repair-deficient tumors listed by TCRdb under 2017. The library was generated by the immunoSEQ multiplex PCR assay. The table comes from immuneACCESS by way of TCRdb, which keeps in-frame sequences with V and J called. Part of the clones is missing from these tables; in studies checked, under half for an unresolved V gene and the rest for unknown reasons. This sample comprises 30,000 to 40,000 clones, 65% to 85% of them detected only once. The ten largest clones represent 3% to 3.5% of the sample. The material sequenced was PBMCs, taken less than 7 weeks after starting pembrolizumab. These receptors came from an adult with mismatch repair-deficient cancer.

The rearrangement uses TRBV5-1 and TRBJ2-3; no reliable D call. Germline CDR1 SGHRS, CDR2 YFSETQ. CDR3 size: 16 residues. The V gene lost 0 bases and the J gene lost 0 bases, with 11 bases spanning the gap. The CDR3 region has the DNA TGCGCCAGCAGCTTGGGGGCTACCTCGAGCACAGATACGCAGTATTTT. This sequence encodes CASSLGATSSTDTQYF.

The chain has TRBV15 and TRBJ1-2, with D maybe TRBD1 (5 bases). Looked up from germline, CDR1 is LNHNV and CDR2 is YYDKDF (reference sequence). The ends were cut back, 0 bases at V and 4 bases at J, with 12 bases in the middle. The CDR3 loop spans 15 amino acids. In nucleotides, the CDR3 is TGTGCCACCAGCAGAGAGCAGGGAGGGGTCTATGGCTACACCTTC. This sequence encodes CATSREQGGVYGYTF.

CDR3 bases: TGTGCCAGCAGTTCCGGACAGCAAGAGACCCAGTACTTC. This sequence encodes CASSSGQQETQYF. The chain links TRBV27 to TRBJ2-5; TRBD1 might be the D (6 bases). The CDR3 has 13 amino acids. The germline gives CDR1 MNHEY, CDR2 SMNVEV (reference sequence). V lost 4 bases and J 2 bases, leaving 8 bases between the germline ends.

The V and J genes are TRBV18 and TRBJ2-7, with TRBD2 identical over 11 bases. The V gene's germline CDR1 is KGHSH and CDR2 LQKENI. V gave up 6 bases and J gave up 1 base; unmatched junction bases: 5. This CDR3 region has 15 residues. CDR3 bases: TGTGCCAGCTCGCCTACTAGCGGGAGTTCCTACGAGCAGTACTTC. This gives the protein CASSPTSGSSYEQYF.

In nucleotides, the CDR3 is TGTGCCAGCAGAAGCAGGACAGCGAACACTGAAGCTTTCTTT. Its protein product is CASRSRTANTEAFF. This sequence joins TRBV2 and TRBJ1-1, with D possibly being TRBD1 (6 bases). V gave up 6 bases and J gave up 1 base, with 12 bases separating them. The CDR3 runs 14 residues. CDR1 is SNHLY and CDR2 is FYNNEI in the germline V gene.

The chain uses TRBV28 and TRBJ2-6, with D uncertain. The CDR3 is 16 residues long. V was clipped by 3 bases and J by 0 bases, with 9 bases between them. The germline CDR1 and CDR2 sequences are MDHEN and SYDVKM. The DNA of the CDR3 is TGTGCCAGCAGTTTTATCAGAAGCTCTGGGGCCAACGTCCTGACTTTC. It is translated as CASSFIRSSGANVLTF.

The gene calls are TRBV5-1 and TRBJ1-2, with D unresolved. The germline V gene encodes CDR1 SGHRS and CDR2 YFSETQ. CDR3 size: 15 residues. Trimming cost V 1 base and J 7 bases, with 17 bases left between them. The CDR3 bases are TGCGCCAGCAGCTTGAGGCCCTGGAGCGATGGTGGCTACACCTTC. It specifies CASSLRPWSDGGYTF.

The genes are TRBV9 and TRBJ2-3, with TRBD2 as a possible D gene (7 bases). V was clipped by 7 bases and J by 1 base, with 10 bases between them. The germline gives CDR1 SGDLS, CDR2 YYNGEE. The CDR3 consists of 13 residues. The CDR3 loop is CASGGGGTDTQYF. The CDR3 nucleotides are TGTGCCAGCGGGGGGGGCGGCACAGATACGCAGTATTTT.

V is TRBV28 and J is TRBJ2-7; 9 bases are a match to TRBD1. J lost 2 bases, V lost 4 bases, and 6 bases had no gene match. The CDR3 loop spans 15 amino acids. CDR1 is MDHEN and CDR2 is SYDVKM in the germline V gene. For the CDR3, the DNA is TGTGCCAGCAGTTCCGCCGGGACAGGGCCCTACGAGCAGTACTTC. This codes for CASSSAGTGPYEQYF. Filled out from reference TRBV28 and TRBJ2-7, the complete variable domain reads DVKVTQSSRYLVKRTGEKVFLECVQDMDHENMFWYRQDPGLGLRLIYFSYDVKMKEKGDIPEGYSVSREKKERFSLILESASTNQTSMYLCASSSAGTGPYEQYFGPGTRLTVT.

The chain couples TRBV6-6 to TRBJ2-3, with a tentative D call TRBD2 (6 bases). Germline V gene lookup returns CDR1 MNHNY and CDR2 SVGAGI (reference sequence). V dropped 2 bases and J dropped 5 bases, with 17 bases sitting between them. This CDR3 contains 16 residues. The CDR3 DNA reads TGTGCCAGCAGTTACAGTGGCGGGACTCAGGGAGATACGCAGTATTTT. Amino acid sequence: CASSYSGGTQGDTQYF.

The chain uses TRBV7-9 and TRBJ1-1, with 8 positions matching TRBD1. The CDR3 covers 14 residues. Per the germline V gene, CDR1 is SEHNR and CDR2 is FQNEAQ (reference sequence). Trimming removed 4 bases from V and 4 bases from J; junction bases left unmatched: 5. CDR3 sequence: CASSSDRVGTEAFF. The CDR3 DNA sequence: TGTGCCAGCAGCTCGGACAGGGTAGGCACTGAAGCTTTCTTT.

Concerning this clone itself: This sample includes further DNA sequences coding for the same CDR3. The chain links TRBV4-2 to TRBJ2-3; 9 bases match TRBD2. Germline V gene data show CDR1 as LGHNA and CDR2 as YNFKEQ. The CDR3 covers 16 residues. After removal of 7 bases from V and 2 bases from J, the junction contained 10 bases not matched to a gene. The CDR3, as DNA: TGTGCCAGCACGGACCCTGGGACTAGCCCCACAGATACGCAGTATTTT. Protein sequence: CASTDPGTSPTDTQYF.

The gene calls are TRBV20-1 and TRBJ2-7, with D uncertain. Trimming shortened V by 3 bases and J by 7 bases, and 10 bases separated the two germline ends. Germline V gene sequence: CDR1 DFQATT, CDR2 SNEGSKA (reference sequence). This CDR3 has 11 residues. CDR3 sequence (DNA): TGCAGTGCTAGGTGGCCTCCAGAGCAGTACTTC. Encoded protein: CSARWPPEQYF.

V and J are TRBV9 and TRBJ2-7; 9 bases align to TRBD2. The CDR3 has 16 amino acids. The junction had 9 bases not matched to a gene; V was cut back by 0 bases and J by 5 bases. Germline values: CDR1 SGDLS, CDR2 YYNGEE. DNA of the CDR3: TGTGCCAGCAGCGTAGGGGTAGCGGGAGTACTCCACGAGCAGTACTTC. Its protein product is CASSVGVAGVLHEQYF.

The V and J genes are TRBV2 and TRBJ2-7; D might be TRBD2 (6 bases). CDR1 is SNHLY and CDR2 is FYNNEI in the germline V gene. The ends were cut back, 10 bases at V and 6 bases at J, with 13 bases in the middle. This CDR3 is 11 amino acids long. DNA of the CDR3: TGTGCCACCCTGGTCGGGGGCGAGCAGTACTTC. It codes for CATLVGGEQYF.

The V and J genes are TRBV5-1 and TRBJ2-7; D not resolved. Germline V CDR1 and CDR2: SGHRS, YFSETQ. V gave up 1 base and J gave up 2 bases, with 7 bases separating them. This CDR3 spans 13 amino acids. CDR3: CASSLTFTYEQYF. In DNA, the CDR3 is TGCGCCAGCAGCTTGACTTTTACCTACGAGCAGTACTTC.

The chain couples TRBV18 to TRBJ2-7; 11 bases line up with TRBD2. Germline lookup yields CDR1 KGHSH and CDR2 LQKENI. J lost 3 bases, V lost 3 bases, and 7 bases had no gene match. The CDR3 covers 16 residues. Here the CDR3 reads CASSPGTSGTDYEQYF. The CDR3, as DNA: TGTGCCAGCTCACCCGGGACTAGCGGAACTGACTACGAGCAGTACTTC. Looking up the rest from reference TRBV18 and TRBJ2-7 gives the full variable domain: NAGVMQNPRHLVRRRGQEARLRCSPMKGHSHVYWYRQLPEEGLKFMVYLQKENIIDESGMPKERFSAEFPKEGPSILRIQQVVRGDSAAYFCASSPGTSGTDYEQYFGPGTRLTVT.

This sequence joins TRBV4-1 and TRBJ2-3; TRBD2 matches 9 bases. V trimming: 1 base; J trimming: 0 bases; junction bases outside the gene matches: 5. Germline V gene lookup returns CDR1 MGHRA and CDR2 YSYEKL. The length of the CDR3 is 17 residues. DNA of the CDR3: TGCGCCAGCAGCCAAGGGGTGGCGGGGGGGAGCACAGATACGCAGTATTTT. Its protein is CASSQGVAGGSTDTQYF.

This chain joins TRBV5-1 and TRBJ2-3; 11 nucleotides line up with TRBD2. Germline-derived CDR1 and CDR2 are SGHRS and YFSETQ. This CDR3 region has 14 residues. The trim removed 8 bases at V and 1 base at J, leaving 3 bases unmatched. This chain's CDR3 is CASTSGRGTDTQYF. The CDR3 nucleotides are TGCGCCAGTACTAGCGGGAGAGGCACAGATACGCAGTATTTT.

The CDR3 sequence: CASTRTATNYGYTF. CDR3 sequence (DNA): TGTGCCAGTACCCGGACAGCTACTAACTATGGCTACACCTTC. V is TRBV19 and J is TRBJ1-2, with D perhaps matching TRBD1 (6 bases). The germline gives CDR1 LNHDA, CDR2 SQIVND (reference sequence). V shed 7 bases and J shed 0 bases, with 12 bases lying between them. This CDR3 spans 14 amino acids.

The genes are TRBV11-1 and TRBJ2-7; a weak D match, TRBD1 (6 bases). V shed 7 bases and J shed 1 base, with 11 bases lying between them. Germline lookup yields CDR1 SGHAT and CDR2 FQDESV (reference sequence). This CDR3 region has 13 residues. CDR3 DNA: TGTGCCAGCAAGGATACAGGGTCCTACGAGCAGTACTTC. This encodes CASKDTGSYEQYF.

DNA of the CDR3: TGTGCCTGGAGTGTAAGCCCCCGGGGAACCAAAGCTAACTATGGCTACACCTTC. Translated: CAWSVSPRGTKANYGYTF. V gene TRBV30 combines with J gene TRBJ1-2; unclear D gene. Germline loops: CDR1 GTSNPN, CDR2 SVGIG (reference sequence). The CDR3 covers 18 residues. Trimming took 0 bases from V and 0 from J, leaving 20 bases between them.

The gene calls are TRBV4-2 and TRBJ1-2; D not certain. Germline values: CDR1 LGHNA, CDR2 YNFKEQ. V was trimmed by 1 base and J by 1 base, leaving 4 bases between them. The CDR3 is 13 residues long. This CDR3 reads CASSQGDNYGYTF. The CDR3 bases are TGTGCCAGCAGCCAAGGCGATAACTATGGCTACACCTTC.

The table lists this clone with a count of one. The chain carries TRBV18 and TRBJ2-3; no reliable D call. Germline V gene sequence: CDR1 KGHSH, CDR2 LQKENI. Between the trimmed V and J ends, which lost 8 bases and 6 bases, there was a span of 9 bases. This CDR3 is 11 amino acids long. The CDR3 spells CASTALDTQYF. The DNA of the CDR3 is TGTGCCAGCACTGCACTGGATACGCAGTATTTT.

The rearrangement joins TRBV7-2 to TRBJ2-7; 12 bases are a match to TRBD2. This CDR3 spans 14 amino acids. V dropped 7 bases and J dropped 7; count of bases not matched to a gene: 8. Looked up from germline, CDR1 is SGHTA and CDR2 is FQGNSA. The DNA of the CDR3 is TGTGCCAGCACCACTCTAGCGGGAGGGCTAGAGCAGTACTTC. Its protein product is CASTTLAGGLEQYF.